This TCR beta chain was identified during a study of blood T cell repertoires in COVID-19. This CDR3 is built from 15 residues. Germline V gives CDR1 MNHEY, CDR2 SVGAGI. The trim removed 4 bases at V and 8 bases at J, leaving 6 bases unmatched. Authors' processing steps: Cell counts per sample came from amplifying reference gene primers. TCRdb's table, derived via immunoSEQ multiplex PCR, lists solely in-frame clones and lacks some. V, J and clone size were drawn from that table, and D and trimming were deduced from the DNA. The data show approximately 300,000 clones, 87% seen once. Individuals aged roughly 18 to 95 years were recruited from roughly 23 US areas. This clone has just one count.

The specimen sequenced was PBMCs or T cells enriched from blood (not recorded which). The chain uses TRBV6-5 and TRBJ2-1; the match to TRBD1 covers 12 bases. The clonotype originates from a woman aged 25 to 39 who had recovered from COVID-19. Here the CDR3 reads CASSSGTGGNDEQFF. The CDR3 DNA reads TGTGCCAGCAGTTCCGGGACAGGGGGCAACGATGAGCAGTTCTTC.